This T cell receptor (beta chain) was sequenced during a study of cytotoxic CD8 clonotypes in ibrutinib-treated CLL. Overall study context: After treatment lasting a median roughly eleven months, range 6 to 36, response samples were collected. Study-level points and caveats: Higher clonality was seen at ibrutinib response and a return toward baseline at progression. Patients with sustained remission and those progressing were sampled at differing times.

To note about this clone: The antigen is not known. Other DNA variants within this sample encode the same CDR3.

V was pared by 0 bases and J by 2 bases, with 5 bases between. Germline CDR1 SGDLS, CDR2 YYNGEE. The CDR3 consists of 13 residues. Libraries were prepared by immunoSEQ multiplex PCR; TCRdb keeps only in-frame clonotypes and omits some of them. There are 270,000 or so clones in the sample; 60% to 80% occur only once, and roughly 5.7% lies in the top ten. The sequencing here drew on PBMCs, taken at disease progression, from a patient treated with ibrutinib. This receptor was obtained from a human donor with chronic lymphocytic leukemia. V gene TRBV9 combines with J gene TRBJ1-1; no clear D gene. The CDR3 DNA is TGTGCCAGCAGCGTAGGGAGTAACACTGAAGCTTTCTTT. It is translated as CASSVGSNTEAFF.